These 15 T cell receptor beta chains share one sample of origin, sequenced in a study of response to subunit inactivated influenza vaccine. TCRdb itself ran the RT-PCR reads through MiXCR, one entry per CDR3 protein. The sample includes hundreds of thousands of distinct CDR3 sequences, 14% of them seen just once. Sequenced here: PBMCs from blood, sampled around 15 days before vaccination. The source is a man between 45 and 60 years old who received an inactivated influenza vaccine.

V and J are TRBV6-1 and TRBJ2-4; D uncertain. V lost 4 bases and J 0 bases, leaving 10 bases between the germline ends. Germline loops: CDR1 MNHNS, CDR2 SASEGT. The CDR3 is made up of 15 amino acids. The CDR3 DNA reads as TGTGCCAGCAGTGTGGCAGCTTTAGCCAAAAACATTCAGTACTTC. Residues: CASSVAALAKNIQYF.

Details on this clonotype: At one end the junction does not follow the germline gene, possibly because of a read error. This sequence joins TRBV11-2 and TRBJ2-5; D is undetermined. The CDR3 spans 12 residues. Germline CDR1 is SGHAT and CDR2 is FQNNGV. CDR3 sequence reads: CTSSLVGETQYF. The CDR3 DNA is TGTACCAGCAGCTTAGTAGGAGAGACCCAGTACTTC. Looking up the rest from reference TRBV11-2 and TRBJ2-5 gives the full variable domain: EAGVAQSPRYKIIEKRQSVAFWCNPISGHATLYWYQQILGQGPKLLIQFQNNGVVDDSQLPKDRFSAERLKGVDSTLKIQPAKLEDSAVYLCTSSLVGETQYFGPGTRLLVL.

The rearrangement uses TRBV7-6 and TRBJ2-7, with D possibly matching TRBD2 (10 bases). From germline, CDR1 is SGHVS and CDR2 FNYEAQ. The CDR3 runs 19 residues. The ends were cut back, 5 bases at V and 1 base at J, with 27 bases in the middle. The CDR3 DNA follows: TGTGCCAGCAGCAAGAGACAGGGGGGTAGACTAGCGGGTTCCTACGAGCAGTACTTC. Protein: CASSKRQGGRLAGSYEQYF. Full variable domain (missing parts from reference TRBV7-6 and TRBJ2-7): GAGVSQSPRYKVTKRGQDVALRCDPISGHVSLYWYRQALGQGPEFLTYFNYEAQQDKSGLPNDRFSAERPEGSISTLTIQRTEQRDSAMYRCASSKRQGGRLAGSYEQYFGPGTRLTVT.

This clonotype was recorded at least ten times. The chain couples TRBV9 to TRBJ2-5, with D hard to call. This CDR3 comprises 14 residues. V was shortened by 4 bases and J by 4 bases, with 14 bases between the two germline ends. Germline V gene sequence: CDR1 SGDLS, CDR2 YYNGEE. In DNA form, the CDR3 reads TGTGCCAGCAGCTCCCCTTGGGGTTTAGAGACCCAGTACTTC. Its protein product is CASSSPWGLETQYF.

The CDR3 sequence: CASSRAGTRRTDTQYF. The DNA of the CDR3 is TGTGCCAGCAGCCGAGCCGGGACTCGCCGCACAGATACGCAGTATTTT. J is TRBJ2-3 and V is TRBV5-4, with a weak D call TRBD2 (6 bases). The CDR3 has 16 amino acids. Looked up from germline, CDR1 is SGHNT and CDR2 is YYREEE (reference sequence). Trimming took off 4 bases at V and 1 base at J, with 16 bases between the two ends.

The chain employs TRBV15 and TRBJ2-2; 7 nucleotides align to TRBD1. The V gene's germline CDR1 is LNHNV and CDR2 YYDKDF (reference sequence). V shed 0 bases, J shed 0 bases, and the junction held 4 bases outside the gene matches. This CDR3 region has 17 residues. The CDR3 here is CATSRDRTGANTGELFF. CDR3 sequence (DNA): TGTGCCACCAGCAGAGATAGGACAGGAGCGAACACCGGGGAGCTGTTTTTT.

The table lists this clonotype with many counts. This chain uses TRBV6-1 with TRBJ1-1; D might be TRBD1 (5 bases). Looked up from germline, CDR1 is MNHNS and CDR2 is SASEGT. V dropped 6 bases and J dropped 1 base, with 15 bases sitting between them. The CDR3 length is 15 residues. The CDR3 DNA is TGTGCCAGCAGATCGACAGTGATCGGGAACACTGAAGCTTTCTTT. Its translation is CASRSTVIGNTEAFF.

Details on this clonotype: A read error may produce the germline difference seen at one junction end. The chain has TRBV10-3 and TRBJ2-3; D ambiguous. There are 11 residues in the CDR3. Germline lookup yields CDR1 ENHRY and CDR2 SYGVKD. The CDR3 loop reads CAISGTDTQCF. The CDR3 DNA sequence: TGTGCCATCAGTGGCACAGATACGCAGTGTTTT.

The sample holds a few counts of this clonotype. The genes are TRBV25-1 and TRBJ2-7; D is perhaps TRBD1 (6 bases). The CDR3 sequence is 13 residues long. Germline V gives CDR1 MGHDK, CDR2 SYGVNS. The germline V and J ends were trimmed by 8 bases and 3 bases, with 14 bases remaining between them. CDR3 residues: CASRVQGGYEQYF. The CDR3 DNA is TGTGCCAGCCGGGTACAGGGCGGCTACGAGCAGTACTTC.

J is TRBJ1-1 and V is TRBV2; D is uncertain. Germline V gives CDR1 SNHLY, CDR2 FYNNEI. The CDR3 contains 12 residues. V lost 7 bases and J lost 1, with 7 bases in between. The CDR3, as DNA: TGTGCCAGCAAGTATGGGAACACTGAAGCTTTCTTT. This gives the protein CASKYGNTEAFF.

This clonotype was detected a few times. The genes are TRBV5-1 and TRBJ2-3; 12 nucleotides line up with TRBD2. CDR3 size: 16 residues. Germline CDR1 reads SGHRS; CDR2 reads YFSETQ. Losses at the gene ends were 2 bases for V and 3 bases for J; bases not matched to a gene: 4. DNA of the CDR3: TGCGCCAGCAGCTTCTCCGGGACTAGCGGGACAGATACGCAGTATTTT. Its translation: CASSFSGTSGTDTQYF.

The chain recombines TRBV11-2 with TRBJ1-6; no firm D call. The CDR3 length is 17 residues. Trimming stripped 2 bases from V and 5 bases from J, with 16 bases between. Germline V lookup: CDR1 SGHAT, CDR2 FQNNGV. The CDR3 is CASSLIFAAPHNSPLHF. The CDR3 DNA reads as TGTGCCAGCAGCTTAATCTTTGCGGCTCCTCATAATTCACCCCTCCACTTT.

The chain joins TRBV13 to TRBJ2-1, with TRBD2 matching over 12 bases. In germline, CDR1 is PRHDT, CDR2 FYEKMQ (reference sequence). V trimming: 5 bases; J trimming: 8 bases; junction bases outside the gene matches: 10. This CDR3 spans 16 amino acids. The CDR3 coding sequence is TGTGCCAGCAGCGAACCTCTAGCGGGAGGGCCCTATGAGCAGTTCTTC. Translating it yields CASSEPLAGGPYEQFF.

J is TRBJ2-1 and V is TRBV11-2; 7 nucleotides agree with TRBD1. The CDR3 consists of 16 residues. Germline CDR1 reads SGHAT; CDR2 reads FQNNGV. Unmatched junction bases numbered 7, after V lost 5 bases and J lost 0 bases. CDR3 sequence reads: CASSIYRGTSYNEQFF. CDR3 coding DNA: TGTGCCAGCAGCATCTACAGGGGAACCTCCTACAATGAGCAGTTCTTC.

This clonotype was picked up many times. This chain joins TRBV2 and TRBJ2-5; tentative D call: TRBD1 (6 bases). The CDR3 sequence is 12 residues long. V was trimmed by 4 bases and J by 3 bases, leaving 6 bases between them. Germline V gene sequence: CDR1 SNHLY, CDR2 FYNNEI. The DNA for the CDR3 is TGTGCCAGCAGTGGGACAGAAGAGACCCAGTACTTC. It yields the protein CASSGTEETQYF. The whole variable domain, remainder taken from reference TRBV2 and TRBJ2-5, is EPEVTQTPSHQVTQMGQEVILRCVPISNHLYFYWYRQILGQKVEFLVSFYNNEISEKSEIFDDQFSVERPDGSNFTLKIRSTKLEDSAMYFCASSGTEETQYFGPGTRLLVL.